The present entry profiles one T cell receptor beta chain with its context. The ends lost 3 bases at V and 2 bases at J; junction bases unmatched: 3. Germline assignment: CDR1 MDHEN and CDR2 SYDVKM. The CDR3 totals 14 residues. The authors' processing: The authors estimated nucleated cell counts from reference gene primer amplification. Profiling relied on immunoSEQ multiplex PCR, and the TCRdb table lists in-frame clones only, not all of them. From that table come the V and J calls and clone size; the DNA was used to work out D and trimming. This table holds 120,000 to 150,000 clones, approximately 84% found once. This sample is part of a study of blood T cell repertoires in COVID-19. Study summary: Samples taken during acute and convalescent COVID-19 were collected in the United States, Italy and Spain. The analysed material was cDNA or gDNA that came from T cells, B-cell-depleted T cells, or PBMCs.

The sequenced sample was peripheral blood. This chain connects TRBV28 to TRBJ2-5; 7 nucleotides match TRBD2. The TCR originated in a human donor in a cohort sampled during active COVID-19. The CDR3 here is CASSFAGVQETQYF. The CDR3 bases are TGTGCCAGCAGTTTTGCGGGAGTACAAGAGACCCAGTACTTC.